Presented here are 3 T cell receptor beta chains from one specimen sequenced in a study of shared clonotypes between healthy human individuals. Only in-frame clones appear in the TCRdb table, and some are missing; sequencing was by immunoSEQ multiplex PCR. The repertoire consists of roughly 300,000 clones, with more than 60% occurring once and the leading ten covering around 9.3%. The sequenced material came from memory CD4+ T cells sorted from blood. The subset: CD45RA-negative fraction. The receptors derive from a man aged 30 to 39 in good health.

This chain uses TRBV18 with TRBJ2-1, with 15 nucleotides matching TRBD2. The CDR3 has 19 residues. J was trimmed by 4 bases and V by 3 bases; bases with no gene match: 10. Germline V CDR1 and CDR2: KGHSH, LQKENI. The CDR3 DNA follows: TGTGCCAGCTCACCGTGGACTAGCGGGAGGGCCCAGATTTACAATGAGCAGTTCTTC. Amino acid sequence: CASSPWTSGRAQIYNEQFF.

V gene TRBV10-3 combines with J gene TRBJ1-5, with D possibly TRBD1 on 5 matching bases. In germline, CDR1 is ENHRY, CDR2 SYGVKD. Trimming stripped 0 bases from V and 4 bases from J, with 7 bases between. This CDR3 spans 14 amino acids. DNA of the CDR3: TGTGCCATCAGTGAGTCCGACAGAAATCAGCCCCAGCATTTT. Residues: CAISESDRNQPQHF.

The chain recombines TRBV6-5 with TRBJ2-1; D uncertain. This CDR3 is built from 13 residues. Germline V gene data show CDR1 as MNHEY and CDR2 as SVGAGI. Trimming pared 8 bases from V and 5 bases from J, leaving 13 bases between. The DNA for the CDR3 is TGTGCCAGCGGAAAATCTGGCAACAATGAGCAGTTCTTC. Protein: CASGKSGNNEQFF.